This entry is about one TCR beta chain. Its antigen is as yet unknown. This sample was taken from a study of T cell responses to AZD1222 COVID-19 vaccine. Study at large: Investigators merged groups given second doses at roughly 4 or roughly 12 weeks. Overall study findings and caveats: In a largely white British group with more females than males, clonal diversity was possibly underestimated. Spike-wide coverage was observed for vaccine-associated CD4 TCRs, with dominant responses at 160-218 and 743-854. Only 5 or 6 individuals given AZD1222 were seropositive at baseline.

Measured with immunoSEQ multiplex PCR; TCRdb has only the in-frame clones, and not every one. The top ten clones hold about 1.8% of a sample with about 100,000 clones, approximately 90% of them seen once. V was pared by 0 bases and J by 4 bases, with 10 bases of the junction left unmatched. The germline CDR1 and CDR2 sequences are SNHLY and FYNNEI. This CDR3 is 17 amino acids long. This chain links TRBV2 with TRBJ2-7; 9 bases align to TRBD2. The clonotype originates from an adult in good health. The source was peripheral blood, collected on day 0 of AZD1222 vaccination. Written as DNA, the CDR3 is TGTGCCAGCAGTGAAGCGCTTCGGGGTAGCGGGAGTTACGAGCAGTACTTC. It encodes CASSEALRGSGSYEQYF.